Described below is a single T cell receptor beta chain sequence and its context. This CDR3 spans 18 amino acids. Germline values: CDR1 KGHDR, CDR2 SFDVKD. The J segment lost 5 bases and the V segment lost 5 bases, leaving 17 bases of the junction unmatched. The data were produced by immunoSEQ multiplex PCR, yet TCRdb's version contains in-frame clones alone and is incomplete. This table has about 30,000 clones, approximately 80% appearing once. These data belong to a study of blood T cell repertoires in COVID-19. The source of this sequence is a woman aged 70-85 years with acute or convalescent COVID-19. The sequencing input was peripheral blood. The chain joins TRBV24-1 to TRBJ2-5; 9 positions match TRBD1. The chain's CDR3 is CATSAIPGQGSVPETQYF. In DNA, the CDR3 is TGTGCCACCAGTGCCATACCGGGACAGGGATCGGTGCCGGAGACCCAGTACTTC.